The source of this T cell receptor (beta chain) is a study of immune characterization of retroperitoneal liposarcoma. Via MiXCR, TCRdb re-called the PCR reads, giving one row per CDR3 protein. Of roughly 20,000 distinct CDR3 sequences in the sample, approximately 40% were seen once. The CDR3 runs to 14 residues. The junction had 5 bases not matched to a gene; V was cut back by 4 bases and J by 4 bases. Germline V gene sequence: CDR1 SGHTA, CDR2 FQGNSA. The sequence was obtained from a male donor with retroperitoneal liposarcoma. Source material: blood. The J gene is TRBJ1-1, the V gene TRBV7-2, with 8 bases fitting TRBD1. The CDR3 region has the DNA TGTGCCAGCAGCTCAGGGGGCTTTAGCACTGAAGCTTTCTTT. Translated, it gives CASSSGGFSTEAFF.